What follows describes a single T cell receptor (beta chain). Its target is unknown. V dropped 3 bases and J dropped 7 bases, with 19 bases sitting between them. CDR3 length: 16 residues. Germline assignment: CDR1 WSHSY and CDR2 SAAADI. These data originate in a study of cytomegalovirus exposure and HLA in healthy donors. General study findings and limits: Generally TCR sequences proved uncommon, though certain public TCRs appeared in numerous donors. There were a few CMV-associated chains whose specificity for CMV antigens was confirmed in vitro. A later analysis by the authors found several of the most significant clusters apparently linked to common viral pathogens.

The PCR had 60 Vbeta and 13 Jbeta primers. The method was immunoSEQ multiplex PCR; TCRdb's version includes in-frame clones alone and lacks a portion of them. This sample carries roughly 200,000 clones, approximately 82% of them seen once, and the ten largest clones take 0.6% to 0.7%. At collection, donors were nominally healthy, but unrecorded immune exposures were probable. Material: PBMCs. The chain couples TRBV10-2 to TRBJ2-1, with a tentative D call TRBD2 (6 bases). The sequence was collected from a man between 18 and 29 years old in good health and CMV-seronegative. CDR3 sequence reads: CASSETTPAGPNEQFF. As DNA, the CDR3 is TGCGCCAGCAGTGAAACCACCCCTGCGGGACCGAATGAGCAGTTCTTC.